This T cell receptor (beta chain) emerged from a study of CD8+ T cells in alopecia areata (dated by TCRdb to the late 2010s). Regarding the complete study: The treated patients, all with moderate-to-severe alopecia areata, were enrolled in an open-label pilot trial of oral tofacitinib given at 5 to 10 mg twice daily. To study T cell clonal expansion in alopecia areata, the researchers applied high-throughput TCRbeta sequencing to both the C3H/HeJ mouse model and human patients. immunoSEQ multiplex PCR using 35 Vbeta forward primers and 13 Jbeta reverse primers was used to amplify TCRbeta CDR3 regions. The RNA source kit depended on sample type: the PAXgene miRNA kit for fixed scalp, the miRNeasy kit for PBMCs, and the RNeasy kit for mouse skin. Biopsies were taken from tofacitinib-treated patients at baseline and at 4 and 24 weeks of treatment, and a later scalp biopsy was taken in several of the tofacitinib-treated patients. Patients received tofacitinib for 6 to 18 months and were then followed off drug for 6 months to check for delayed response and recurrence. Human TCRbeta sequencing covered scalp tissue and sorted CD4+ and CD8+ peripheral blood T cells from patchy and totalis/universalis alopecia areata patients and healthy controls. Scalp clonality was compared across normal scalp (n=4), patchy alopecia areata scalp (n=8), and alopecia totalis/universalis scalp (n=8).

Trimmed from V: 3 bases; trimmed from J: 4 bases; junction bases lacking a gene match: 1. CDR1 GTSNPN and CDR2 SVGIG were looked up in the germline V gene (reference sequence). The CDR3 starts with the cysteine, ends with the phenylalanine, and has 13 residues. Solely the CDR3 DNA is kept, with 39 bases framed from the first base. Lesional scalp punch biopsies and peripheral blood were collected from alopecia areata patients. PBMCs were isolated by density centrifugation and stained for CD3, CD4 and CD8, and CD4+ and CD8+ T cells were sorted on a FACSAria. Libraries came from the immunoSEQ multiplex PCR assay. RNA was extracted from all samples and reverse transcribed into cDNA as template for TCR sequencing. SuperScript III was used to make first-strand cDNA, primed with a 2:1 mix of oligo-dT and random hexamers. Amplification bias was assessed with a synthetic immune receptor repertoire, and residual bias was removed computationally. The authors' analysis ran thus. After raw reads were preprocessed to remove errors, the CDR3 was defined following IMGT conventions as running from the conserved cysteine to phenylalanine. Clonality was computed by normalizing Shannon entropy by log2 of the number of productive unique TCRs and subtracting the result from 1. Scalp TCRbeta sequences were cross-referenced with sorted blood CD4 and CD8 repertoires so that the CD4 or CD8 identity of scalp clones could be inferred. TCRdb retrieved this table from immuneACCESS and kept in-frame rearrangements only. Not all clones are present; in checked studies, unresolved V genes account for under half, and no reason is known for the remainder. The V and J calls and clone size were taken over from that table, and D and trimming were inferred from the DNA. The sample records about 160,000 clones, 45% to 60% of which are singletons. The biggest ten clones account for about 6.8% of the sample.

Overall study results and their limits: Lesional scalp, especially in alopecia totalis/universalis, showed higher clonality and more expanded CD8+ clones than normal scalp, suggesting antigenic drive. Scalp TCR repertoire analysis is complicated because resident alphabeta T cells in normal human skin are also sequenced, whereas mouse skin is dominated by gammadelta T cells. TCR sequences shared between patients were less clear than in mice, possibly partly because of HLA diversity in the patient population.

With regard to this clone: What antigen it recognizes has not been identified. Base qualities were left out, and no much larger clone turns up one base away.

The sequence was collected from a human donor with alopecia areata. The sequence joins TRBV30 to TRBJ2-5, with 11 bases aligning to TRBD2. Sample: CD4+ T cells sorted from blood. The CDR3 sequence is CAWRGTSGETQYF. In nucleotide form, the sequence is TGTGCCTGGAGGGGGACTAGCGGAGAGACCCAGTACTTC. Beyond the CDR3, the reference TRBV30 and TRBJ2-5 genes provide the residues; the full variable domain reads: SQTIHQWPATLVQPVGSPLSLECTVEGTSNPNLYWYRQAAGRGLQLLFYSVGIGQISSEVPQNLSASRPQDRQFILSSKKLLLSDSGFYLCAWRGTSGETQYFGPGTRLLVL.